One and the same sample provided the 30 T cell receptor beta chains below, sequenced in a study of cytomegalovirus exposure and HLA in healthy donors. PCR employed 60 Vbeta and 13 Jbeta primers. TCRdb's copy holds only in-frame clones and misses some; the assay was immunoSEQ multiplex PCR. The sample records 210,000 or so clones, more than 60% being singletons. The sample was PBMCs. Receptor source: a girl aged 2 to 10 in good health and CMV-seronegative.

The chain has TRBV30 and TRBJ1-2; perhaps TRBD1 as D (5 bases). Looked up from germline, CDR1 is GTSNPN and CDR2 is SVGIG (reference sequence). There are 17 residues in the CDR3. V shed 5 bases and J shed 1 base, with 23 bases lying between them. CDR3 bases: TGTGCCTGGGTCAGACTTAAGGGGCTGTGGGTTAACTATGGCTACACCTTC. As protein: CAWVRLKGLWVNYGYTF.

The V and J genes are TRBV29-1 and TRBJ1-2; 10 nucleotides agree with TRBD1. Germline V gene lookup returns CDR1 SQVTM and CDR2 ANQGSEA. Germline trimming cut 6 bases from V and 6 bases from J; bases unmatched to any gene: 4. This CDR3 spans 12 amino acids. The CDR3 bases are TGCAGCGTCGCGGACAGGGGGAATGGCTACACCTTC. Amino acids: CSVADRGNGYTF.

DNA for the CDR3: TGTGCCAGCAGCTTTGGGGCAGGGACAGGGACCTACAACACCATATATTTT. Translating gives CASSFGAGTGTYNTIYF. The chain employs TRBV5-5 and TRBJ1-3; the match to TRBD1 covers 9 bases. The V segment lost 2 bases and the J segment 7 bases; nucleotides outside the gene matches: 13. Germline lookup yields CDR1 SGHKS and CDR2 YYEKEE (reference sequence). CDR3 size: 17 residues.

This rearrangement joins TRBV5-1 to TRBJ2-1; D remains unclear. V dropped 3 bases and J dropped 2 bases, with 18 bases sitting between them. CDR1 SGHRS and CDR2 YFSETQ come from the germline V gene. CDR3 length: 17 amino acids. CDR3 sequence reads: CASSSPGPHSTYNEQFF. The DNA of the CDR3 is TGCGCCAGCAGCTCCCCAGGCCCCCACTCTACCTACAATGAGCAGTTCTTC.

V usage is TRBV7-7 and J usage is TRBJ1-3; TRBD1 agrees at 8 bases. The J segment lost 4 bases and the V segment lost 5 bases, leaving 7 bases of the junction unmatched. Looked up from germline, CDR1 is SSHAT and CDR2 is FNYEAQ (reference sequence). The CDR3 runs 15 residues. CDR3 amino acids: CASSPGQGYGNTIYF. CDR3 nucleotide sequence: TGTGCCAGCAGCCCCGGACAGGGCTACGGAAACACCATATATTTT.

A remark on this clone: This CDR3 is also generated by other DNA sequences in the sample. The J gene is TRBJ2-3, the V gene TRBV7-9; TRBD1 aligns across 8 bases. V gave up 1 base and J gave up 4 bases; unmatched junction bases: 1. Germline V CDR1 and CDR2: SEHNR, FQNEAQ (reference sequence). The CDR3 loop spans 14 amino acids. The DNA for the CDR3 is TGTGCCAGCAGCTTAGACAGGGGGGCAGATACGCAGTATTTT. It is translated as CASSLDRGADTQYF. Together with reference TRBV7-9 and TRBJ2-3, the CDR3 gives the full variable domain: DTGVSQNPRHKITKRGQNVTFRCDPISEHNRLYWYRQTLGQGPEFLTYFQNEAQLEKSRLLSDRFSAERPKGSFSTLEIQRTEQGDSAMYLCASSLDRGADTQYFGPGTRLTVL.

This clone is a singleton in its sample. The chain combines TRBV11-2 with TRBJ2-5; no definite D call. V was clipped by 5 bases and J by 4 bases, with 14 bases between them. This CDR3 contains 14 residues. The germline V gene has CDR1 SGHAT and CDR2 FQNNGV. In DNA, the CDR3 is TGTGCCAGCAGCCTAATTCGGGTCTCAGAGACCCAGTACTTC. Translating gives CASSLIRVSETQYF.

The gene calls are TRBV9 and TRBJ2-1; 11 positions agree with TRBD2. Trimming took 0 bases from V and 8 from J; bases not matched to a gene: 7. The CDR3 consists of 16 residues. Germline lookup yields CDR1 SGDLS and CDR2 YYNGEE. The CDR3, as DNA: TGTGCCAGCAGCGTAGGTGGTAGCGGGGGGGCCTATGAGCAGTTCTTC. As protein: CASSVGGSGGAYEQFF.

The chain is built from TRBV11-2 and TRBJ2-3; tentatively, D is TRBD1 (5 bases). The CDR3 runs 15 residues. Trimming stripped 2 bases from V and 2 bases from J, with 11 bases between. Per germline, CDR1 SGHAT and CDR2 FQNNGV. The CDR3 DNA is TGTGCCAGCAGCTTATCAAGGGGCAACACAGATACGCAGTATTTT. As protein: CASSLSRGNTDTQYF.

V gene TRBV10-3 combines with J gene TRBJ1-3; D may be TRBD1 (5 bases). The V end lost 4 bases, the J end lost 0 bases, and 13 bases lay between the germline ends. CDR3 size: 16 residues. CDR1 and CDR2 (germline): ENHRY, SYGVKD. In DNA, the CDR3 is TGTGCCATCAGTGGTGGGGCGGGGAGCTCTGGAAACACCATATATTTT. Its protein is CAISGGAGSSGNTIYF.

Here the CDR3 DNA reads TGTGCCAGCAGCGAGCTTTTGTACGAGCAGTACTTC. It translates to CASSELLYEQYF. This chain links TRBV2 with TRBJ2-7; D uncertain. The V end lost 6 bases, the J end lost 4 bases, and 10 bases lay between the germline ends. The length of the CDR3 is 12 residues. Germline V gives CDR1 SNHLY, CDR2 FYNNEI.

V usage is TRBV4-1 and J usage is TRBJ1-2; D uncertain. Germline V CDR1 and CDR2: MGHRA, YSYEKL. This CDR3 contains 15 residues. V was pared by 1 base and J by 7 bases, with 16 bases between. The CDR3 here is CASSQAPGFVSGYTF. CDR3 coding DNA: TGCGCCAGCAGCCAAGCACCTGGTTTTGTCAGTGGCTACACCTTC.

The genes are TRBV25-1 and TRBJ2-3; weak D call: TRBD2 (6 bases). This CDR3 region has 12 residues. CDR1 is MGHDK, CDR2 SYGVNS, per germline. V dropped 4 bases and J dropped 11 bases, with 13 bases sitting between them. The CDR3 spells CASSGPRRGQYF. CDR3 coding DNA: TGTGCCAGCAGTGGGCCAAGGCGGGGGCAGTATTTT.

The genes are TRBV5-6 and TRBJ1-2; D perhaps matches TRBD1 (5 bases). Per germline, CDR1 SGHDT and CDR2 YYEEEE. V was shortened by 0 bases and J by 2 bases, with 8 bases between the two germline ends. The CDR3 is made up of 14 amino acids. DNA of the CDR3: TGTGCCAGCAGCTTGGGACAGCAAAACTATGGCTACACCTTC. This translates into CASSLGQQNYGYTF.

The chain links TRBV5-4 to TRBJ1-1, with 8 bases fitting TRBD1. The germline gives CDR1 SGHNT, CDR2 YYREEE (reference sequence). This CDR3 is built from 15 residues. Trimming at V came to 4 bases and at J to 3 bases, leaving 8 bases not matched to a gene. The CDR3 region has the DNA TGTGCCAGCAGCACCCAGGGGGCGGGGTACACTGAAGCTTTCTTT. Translating gives CASSTQGAGYTEAFF.

The table lists this clone with a few counts. The rearrangement links TRBV10-2 to TRBJ1-1; D is perhaps TRBD1 (5 bases). The CDR3 length is 19 residues. The germline gives CDR1 WSHSY, CDR2 SAAADI. Trimming took off 3 bases at V and 3 bases at J, with 26 bases between the two ends. CDR3 nucleotide sequence: TGCGCCAGCAGTGAAGGCAGGCAGGAGATGGTCGGGGGTGACACTGAAGCTTTCTTT. This gives the protein CASSEGRQEMVGGDTEAFF.

This clone was seen only once. This chain uses TRBV27 with TRBJ1-2, with a weak D call TRBD1 (5 bases). Trimming shortened V by 5 bases and J by 0 bases, and 16 bases separated the two germline ends. The CDR3 spans 16 residues. Germline lookup yields CDR1 MNHEY and CDR2 SMNVEV (reference sequence). CDR3 protein: CASSKEGSFTNYGYTF. CDR3 nucleotides: TGTGCCAGCAGTAAGGAGGGGTCATTCACTAACTATGGCTACACCTTC.

This chain connects TRBV27 to TRBJ2-7; D gene unclear. V lost 4 bases and J lost 2, with 9 bases in between. This CDR3 comprises 13 residues. The germline gives CDR1 MNHEY, CDR2 SMNVEV (reference sequence). The CDR3 region has the DNA TGTGCCAGCAGTTCCCGACTCCCCTACGAGCAGTACTTC. This codes for CASSSRLPYEQYF.

The chain joins TRBV5-8 to TRBJ2-2, with 7 bases matching TRBD1. Losses at the gene ends were 4 bases for V and 7 bases for J; bases not matched to a gene: 7. CDR1 is SGHTS, CDR2 YDEGEE, per germline. CDR3 length: 14 amino acids. The CDR3 DNA is TGTGCCAGCAGCGCCGGGACAGTCAGCGGGGAGCTGTTTTTT. It codes for CASSAGTVSGELFF.

V is TRBV11-2 and J is TRBJ1-5; D is possibly TRBD1 (5 bases). Germline CDR1 reads SGHAT; CDR2 reads FQNNGV. The CDR3 is 15 amino acids. V was pared by 5 bases and J by 6 bases, with 17 bases between. The CDR3 DNA follows: TGTGCCAGCAGCCCGACCCCAGGGTCGGGTCAGCCCCAGCATTTT. This codes for CASSPTPGSGQPQHF.

The chain uses TRBV7-9 and TRBJ1-4; the D gene is possibly TRBD1 (5 bases). V was pared by 5 bases and J by 8 bases, with 15 bases between. The CDR3 length is 14 residues. Germline V lookup: CDR1 SEHNR, CDR2 FQNEAQ (reference sequence). The chain's CDR3 is CASSRGRGGEKLFF. The CDR3 DNA reads as TGTGCCAGCAGCCGAGGAAGGGGAGGGGAAAAACTGTTTTTT. Drawing the rest from reference TRBV7-9 and TRBJ1-4, the complete variable domain is DTGVSQNPRHKITKRGQNVTFRCDPISEHNRLYWYRQTLGQGPEFLTYFQNEAQLEKSRLLSDRFSAERPKGSFSTLEIQRTEQGDSAMYLCASSRGRGGEKLFFGSGTQLSVL.

The CDR3 DNA is TGTGCCAGCAGCTCCGGCGGTGGATTCTACGAGCAGTACTTC. Translation gives CASSSGGGFYEQYF. The V and J genes are TRBV7-2 and TRBJ2-7; D is uncertain. This CDR3 is built from 14 residues. The V gene lost 4 bases and the J gene lost 3 bases, with 13 bases spanning the gap. Germline assignment: CDR1 SGHTA and CDR2 FQGNSA.

In its sample, this clone was seen a few times. This chain joins TRBV5-4 and TRBJ2-1; 7 bases are a match to TRBD2. Germline V CDR1 and CDR2: SGHNT, YYREEE (reference sequence). The CDR3 extends over 17 amino acids. With 4 bases clipped from V and 8 bases from J, the junction kept 18 bases outside the gene matches. As DNA, the CDR3 is TGTGCCAGCAGCCCTCAACAAGCGGGGAGGGGTCCTCATGAGCAGTTCTTC. Translating it yields CASSPQQAGRGPHEQFF. Supplemented by reference TRBV5-4 and TRBJ2-1, the full variable domain reads ETGVTQSPTHLIKTRGQQVTLRCSSQSGHNTVSWYQQALGQGPQFIFQYYREEENGRGNFPPRFSGLQFPNYSSELNVNALELDDSALYLCASSPQQAGRGPHEQFFGPGTRLTVL.

The chain employs TRBV15 and TRBJ1-1, with D unresolved. CDR3 length equals 17 residues. V lost 1 base, J lost 0 bases, and 15 bases lay in between. Germline CDR1 LNHNV, CDR2 YYDKDF (reference sequence). CDR3 sequence: CATSRVDLVRMNTEAFF. Here the CDR3 DNA reads TGTGCCACCAGCAGAGTAGACTTGGTACGGATGAACACTGAAGCTTTCTTT.

V and J are TRBV18 and TRBJ1-4; unclear D gene. The ends were cut back, 3 bases at V and 0 bases at J, with 5 bases in the middle. The CDR3 has 14 residues. Germline CDR1 is KGHSH and CDR2 is LQKENI. The CDR3 is CASSPRATNEKLFF. In DNA, the CDR3 is TGTGCCAGCTCACCGCGGGCAACTAATGAAAAACTGTTTTTT.

The chain has TRBV4-1 and TRBJ2-7; unclear D gene. Between the trimmed V and J ends, which lost 0 bases and 2 bases, there was a span of 8 bases. CDR3 length: 14 amino acids. Germline CDR1 MGHRA, CDR2 YSYEKL. The CDR3 sequence is CASSQEAATYEQYF. For the CDR3, the DNA is TGCGCCAGCAGCCAAGAGGCGGCAACCTACGAGCAGTACTTC.

This clone is a singleton in its sample. The gene calls are TRBV29-1 and TRBJ1-2; 8 bases match TRBD1. The CDR3 consists of 12 residues. Losses at the gene ends were 6 bases for V and 8 bases for J; bases not matched to a gene: 8. Germline CDR1 and CDR2: SQVTM and ANQGSEA. The CDR3 region is CSVVAGGGGYTF. In DNA form, the CDR3 reads TGCAGCGTGGTGGCAGGGGGCGGAGGCTACACCTTC.

This chain links TRBV11-1 with TRBJ2-5, with 9 nucleotides matching TRBD2. Germline CDR1 SGHAT, CDR2 FQDESV (reference sequence). V trimming: 1 base; J trimming: 6 bases; junction bases outside the gene matches: 3. The CDR3 contains 14 residues. CDR3 amino acids: CASSLGLAVQTQYF. The CDR3 DNA sequence: TGTGCCAGCAGCTTAGGACTAGCGGTGCAGACCCAGTACTTC.

The V and J genes are TRBV7-8 and TRBJ1-1; possible D gene TRBD1, 5 bases. V was pared by 5 bases and J by 0 bases, with 13 bases between. CDR3 length: 15 amino acids. Germline values: CDR1 SGHVS, CDR2 FQNEAQ. CDR3 region: CASSAVTAMNTEAFF. The CDR3 DNA sequence: TGTGCCAGCAGCGCGGTGACAGCGATGAACACTGAAGCTTTCTTT.

In its sample, this clone was seen once. V and J are TRBV5-6 and TRBJ1-6; D remains ambiguous. CDR3 length: 18 amino acids. Germline V gives CDR1 SGHDT, CDR2 YYEEEE. V lost 4 bases to trimming and J lost 4 bases, with 21 bases between them. The DNA for the CDR3 is TGTGCCAGCAGCCGTAGCTTGGGGAGGATGGGGTATAATTCACCCCTCCACTTT. Translating gives CASSRSLGRMGYNSPLHF.